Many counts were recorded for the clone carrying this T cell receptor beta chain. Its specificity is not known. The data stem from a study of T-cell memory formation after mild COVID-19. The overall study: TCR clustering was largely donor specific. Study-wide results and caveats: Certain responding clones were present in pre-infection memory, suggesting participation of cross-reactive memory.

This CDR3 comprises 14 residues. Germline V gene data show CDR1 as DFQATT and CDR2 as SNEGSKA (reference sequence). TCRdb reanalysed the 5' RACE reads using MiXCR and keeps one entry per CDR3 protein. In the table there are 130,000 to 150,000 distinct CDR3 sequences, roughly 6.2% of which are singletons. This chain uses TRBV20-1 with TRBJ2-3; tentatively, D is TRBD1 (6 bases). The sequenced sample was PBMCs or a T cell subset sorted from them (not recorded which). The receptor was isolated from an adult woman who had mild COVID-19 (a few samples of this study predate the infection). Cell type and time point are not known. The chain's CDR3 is CTPARSGGTNTQYF. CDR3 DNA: TGCACCCCGGCTCGTTCAGGTGGGACAAATACGCAGTATTTT.